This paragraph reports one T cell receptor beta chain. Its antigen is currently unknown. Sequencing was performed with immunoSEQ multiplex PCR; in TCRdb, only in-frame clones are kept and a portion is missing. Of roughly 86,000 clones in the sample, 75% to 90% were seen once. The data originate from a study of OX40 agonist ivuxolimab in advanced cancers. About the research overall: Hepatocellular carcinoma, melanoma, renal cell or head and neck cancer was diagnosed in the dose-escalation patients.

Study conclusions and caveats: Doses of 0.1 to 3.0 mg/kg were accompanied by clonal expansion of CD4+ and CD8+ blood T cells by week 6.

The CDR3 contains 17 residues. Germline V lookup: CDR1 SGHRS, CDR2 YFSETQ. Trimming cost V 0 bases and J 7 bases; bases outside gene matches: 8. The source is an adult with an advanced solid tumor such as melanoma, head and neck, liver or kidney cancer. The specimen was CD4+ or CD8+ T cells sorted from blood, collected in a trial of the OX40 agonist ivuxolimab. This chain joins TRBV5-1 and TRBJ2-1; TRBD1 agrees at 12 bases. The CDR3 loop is CASSLAGTGGFGNEQFF. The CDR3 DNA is TGCGCCAGCAGCTTGGCCGGGACAGGGGGCTTCGGAAATGAGCAGTTCTTC.